This paragraph covers one T cell receptor beta chain sequence. This sample stems from a study of hypomethylating agent response in myelodysplastic syndrome. The germline V gene encodes CDR1 MGHRA and CDR2 YSYEKL. V gave up 6 bases and J gave up 3 bases, with 15 bases separating them. The CDR3 loop spans 15 amino acids. TCRdb's table, derived via immunoSEQ multiplex PCR, lists solely in-frame clones and lacks some. This sample has about 10,000 clones, with 83% found just once. The sample in question was bone marrow, obtained before or after starting hypomethylating agent treatment for myelodysplastic syndrome (not recorded which). This sequence originates from a human donor with myelodysplastic syndrome. V is TRBV4-1 and J is TRBJ2-4, with D possibly TRBD1 on 6 matching bases. DNA for the CDR3: TGCGCCAGCAGTCAAAGCTTGGACAGCAAAAACATTCAGTACTTC. It translates to CASSQSLDSKNIQYF.